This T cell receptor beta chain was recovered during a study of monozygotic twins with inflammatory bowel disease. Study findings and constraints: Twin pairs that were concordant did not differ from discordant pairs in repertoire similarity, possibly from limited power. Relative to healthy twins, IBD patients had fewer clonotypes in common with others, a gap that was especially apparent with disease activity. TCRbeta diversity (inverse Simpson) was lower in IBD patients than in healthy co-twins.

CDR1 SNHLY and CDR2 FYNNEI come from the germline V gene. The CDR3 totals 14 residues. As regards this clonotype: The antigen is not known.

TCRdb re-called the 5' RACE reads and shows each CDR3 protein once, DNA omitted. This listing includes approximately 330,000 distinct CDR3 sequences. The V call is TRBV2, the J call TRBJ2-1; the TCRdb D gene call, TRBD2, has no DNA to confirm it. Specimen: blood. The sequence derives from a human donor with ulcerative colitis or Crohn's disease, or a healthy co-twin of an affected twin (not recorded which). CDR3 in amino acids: CASSELALYNEQFF.